This T cell receptor (beta chain) originates from a study of cytomegalovirus exposure and HLA in healthy donors (dated by TCRdb to 2015 to 2018). Turning to the overall study: In an earlier analysis of approximately 500 of the donors, around 300 Gb of sequence data and 100 million or so unique TCR beta sequences from about 180 million T cells were reported. An early release covering 500 to 750 HLA-typed donors comprised 250 to 350 gigabases of sequencing data and roughly 85 million unique TCR sequences. Among the roughly 400 genotyped donors, around 81% belonged to the genetic ancestry cluster associated with self-reported Caucasian donors. The study aimed to test whether cataloging public T cell receptors could reveal signatures of past pathogen exposure. Using immunosequencing, the study profiled T cell repertoires from fewer than 700 subjects and related those repertoires to cytomegalovirus serostatus. In addition to the first cohort of roughly 670 subjects, a separate validation cohort of approximately 130 different subjects was used. To predict cytomegalovirus infection status, the study combined high-throughput TCR immunosequencing, statistical association of individual TCRs with disease status, and machine learning. A later analysis re-analyzed previously published TCR beta repertoires from approximately 670 donors and added high-resolution HLA genotyping to study TCR occurrence patterns. Rather than using new phenotypic data, the later analysis identified candidate immune exposures from TCR beta sequences and from how often those sequences occurred across donors. To decide whether each TCR beta V gene segment behaved as functional or pseudogenic, an earlier analysis of fewer than 750 of the donors relied on high-throughput TCR beta sequencing. Donor age, sex, ethnicity and CMV serostatus were compiled together with the repertoire data. Genome-wide SNP genotypes for about 60% of the roughly 700 donors were used in a later genetic analysis, which treated that subset as a discovery cohort. All discovery cohort repertoires had been generated on a single sequencing platform. HLA typing covered class I and class II loci at four-digit resolution. The number of donors typed differed by locus, with about 629-630 for A, B, C, DRB1 and DQB1, roughly 520 for DQA1, approximately 580 for DPA1, and around 460 for DPB1. Five DR-DQ haplotypes were treated as single units for association and clustering because of strong linkage in the cohort. On average, roughly 250,000 unique TCR beta nucleotide sequences were sequenced per donor among fewer than 500 genotyped donors of the cohort, with roughly 18% of those sequences being non-productive. Results the study describes overall, beyond this receptor: Correlated functional status among segregating V segments might be attributable to linkage disequilibrium, but an unknown experimental factor could not be ruled out. An association between a missense DCLRE1C variant and V-gene and J-gene trimming of TCR beta chains was found in a later genetic analysis and replicated in an independent cohort. The authors suggested that the approach could potentially be extended to other disease states and immunological phenotypes. In a later analysis, HLA-associated TCR beta chains showed more clonal expansion and lower generation probabilities than non-associated chains that were equally common. According to a later analysis, TCR association rates differed among HLA loci, with DRB1 alleles showing the most associated TCRs and HLA-C alleles showing the fewest. In both the original and validation cohorts, the classifier was reported to diagnose cytomegalovirus status with high specificity and sensitivity. A group of highly shared sequence variants was considered likely to be a technical artifact of the sequencing pipeline. The study gave a list of some 150 TCR beta chains associated with cytomegalovirus. An earlier analysis of roughly 570 of the donors showed that most TCR beta V segments appeared in productive rearrangements either about 90% or about 30% of the time, which broadly matched IMGT annotations. When HLA alleles, especially DR and DQ, strongly co-occurred, attributing TCR associations to individual alleles was difficult. Most CMV-associated TCR beta chains appeared to be HLA-restricted in a later analysis, and the HLA associations seemed to be driven largely by CMV exposure. This cohort had only TCR beta chains sequenced, and the lack of alpha or paired-chain data limited which features could be detected. A further reported finding was that TCR beta sequences accurately predicted the HLA-A and HLA-B alleles for most subjects in the first cohort. According to a later genetic analysis, donors in an Asian-associated ancestry cluster had fewer N-insertions in productive TCRs than the approximately 610-donor mean. A few of the identified cytomegalovirus-associated TCR beta chains were confirmed in vitro to be specific for cytomegalovirus antigens. In a later analysis, more than 15,000 TCR beta sequences were associated with specific HLA alleles at a false discovery rate of 0.05. Presence/absence analyses assumed roughly uniform sequencing depth across donors, an assumption that may not hold. HLA typing was unavailable for some donors at each locus, so association tests used only the typed subset. The earlier analysis of about 600 of the donors excluded 15 to 20 rarely observed V segments, including chromosome 9 orphons, because counts were too low. A later analysis reported that several top co-occurrence clusters appeared linked to parvovirus B19, influenza, CMV and Epstein-Barr virus. Across donors, most TCR sequences were observed very rarely, whereas some public TCRs were present in many individuals. Because the 87-base-pair reads could not distinguish some IMGT-functional V segments, including TRBV6-2 and TRBV6-3, those segments were excluded. CMV serostatus was the only immune exposure information available for the cohort.

Receptor amplification or capture employed the immunoSEQ multiplex PCR assay. The multiplex PCR relied on a mix of 60 forward primers for TCR Vbeta segments and 13 reverse primers for TCR Jbeta segments. The CDR3 region of rearranged TCR beta genes was amplified from genomic DNA with a multiplex PCR assay. The Illumina HiSeq System was used to sequence the amplified TCR beta libraries as 87-base-pair reads. Under the source paper's analysis protocol: Across the 500 to 750 repertoires, a later analysis counted 75 million to 90 million unique TCR beta chains, around 11 million of which were shared by at least two donors. A nearest-neighbor algorithm error-corrected the raw reads and collapsed the reads into unique sequences, merging closely related sequences to remove PCR and sequencing errors. V, D and J gene segments were assigned by aligning CDR3 sequences to IMGT reference sequences. For a sequence to be retained, a match of at least six nucleotides was required to both a V gene segment and a J gene segment. Rearrangements were classified as productive when the CDR3 lacked stop codons and remained in frame with V and J, and all other rearrangements were classified as non-productive. CDR3 was defined by IMGT convention, running from the second conserved V-encoded cysteine to the conserved J-encoded phenylalanine. Sequences without an unambiguous match to a single V gene segment were excluded from the earlier analysis of about 640 of the donors. An earlier analysis of approximately 590 of the donors called V segments functional above 56.7% productive rearrangements and segregating when the between-donor standard deviation exceeded 5%. A statistical classification framework was developed to diagnose cytomegalovirus status using the catalog of TCR beta chain sequences. In a later analysis, V and J genes were assigned by comparing TCR nucleotide sequences against IMGT/GENE-DB human TR gene sequences. The TCRdist pipeline was used in a later analysis to assign CDR3 sequences and most-parsimonious VDJ recombination scenarios. In a later analysis, each TCR beta chain was defined by its CDR3 amino acid sequence together with its V-gene family, and reads without a unique V-gene family were excluded. As a way to deal with suspected cross-contamination and a sequencing artifact, a later analysis dropped 450 to 600 nucleotide sequences that were highly shared and had low generation probability. For each public chain, a later analysis derived a clonal expansion index from normalized ranks of inferred template counts within each repertoire. In a later analysis, generation probabilities were computed using a VDJ recombination model fitted to out-of-frame rearrangements, and the results were checked against IGoR. Hypergeometric tests were used in a later analysis to score TCR-TCR, TCR-HLA and TCR-CMV co-occurrence, with a repertoire-size bias correction applied to the TCR pairs. In a later analysis, false discovery rates were estimated by permuting HLA or CMV assignments 20 times. In a later analysis, co-occurring TCRs were grouped using DBSCAN, and TCRdist sequence similarity was added for clustering within HLA-allele-positive subsets. For co-occurrence clustering, repertoires with fewer than 30,000 or more than 120,000 public chains were excluded, along with about five repertoires with anomalous nucleotide sharing. Entries here come from immuneACCESS through TCRdb and include only in-frame sequences with V and J called. Some clones fail to appear in such tables; in the studies checked, an unresolved V gene covers under half of the shortfall, and the cause of the remainder is unknown. V and J calls and clone size are given by that table; D and trimming were obtained from the DNA. Counted in this sample were under 200,000 clones; 70% to 80% of them appeared once. 2% to 2.5% of the sample lies in the top ten.

Based on the germline V gene, the CDR1 and CDR2 sequences are LGHNT and FRNRAP. Including the terminal cysteine and phenylalanine, the CDR3 comprises 12 residues. The retained sequence is limited to the CDR3, 36 bases, with the frame set at the first base. V gives up 6 bases and J gives up 6 bases, and the segment between their germline ends measures 9 bases. This clone was seen a handful of times. What antigen it recognizes has not been identified. No much larger clone is present one base from it, and per-base qualities are unavailable. In total, roughly 670 healthy bone marrow donors made up the cohort. At the time of sampling, all cohort members were nominally healthy, though unrecorded immune exposures were likely present. The donor was CMV seronegative and belonged to the group of over 350 seronegative cohort members. Every donor gave a peripheral blood sample, and the peripheral blood mononuclear cells from that sample were used for TCR beta sequencing. The Qiagen DNeasy Blood Extraction Kit was used to extract genomic DNA from the blood cell samples.

The sample taken for sequencing was PBMCs. The chain links TRBV12-5 with TRBJ2-1, with the D segment identity uncertain. This TCR was recovered from a man aged 35 to 55 in good health and CMV-seronegative. The CDR3 amino acid sequence is: CASGGVGNEQFF. The DNA is TGTGCTAGTGGAGGAGTGGGCAATGAGCAGTTCTTC.